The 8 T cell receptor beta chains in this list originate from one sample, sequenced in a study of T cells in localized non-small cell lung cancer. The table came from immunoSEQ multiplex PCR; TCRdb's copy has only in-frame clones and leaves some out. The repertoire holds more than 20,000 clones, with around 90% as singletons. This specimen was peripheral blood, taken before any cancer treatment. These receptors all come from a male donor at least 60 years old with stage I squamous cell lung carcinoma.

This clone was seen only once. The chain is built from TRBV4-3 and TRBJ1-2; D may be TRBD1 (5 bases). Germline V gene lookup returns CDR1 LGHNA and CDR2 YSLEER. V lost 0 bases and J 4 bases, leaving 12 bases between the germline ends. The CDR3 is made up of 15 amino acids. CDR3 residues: CASSQEVKGIYGYTF. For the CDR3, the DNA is TGCGCCAGCAGCCAAGAAGTCAAGGGGATCTATGGCTACACCTTC.

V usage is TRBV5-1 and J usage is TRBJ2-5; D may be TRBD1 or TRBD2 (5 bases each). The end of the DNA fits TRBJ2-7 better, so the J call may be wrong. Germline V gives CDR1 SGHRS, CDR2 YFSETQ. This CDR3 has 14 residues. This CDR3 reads CASSRPGRPSEQYF. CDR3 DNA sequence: TGCGCCAGCAGTCGCCCGGGACGCCCCTCCGAGCAGTACTTC.

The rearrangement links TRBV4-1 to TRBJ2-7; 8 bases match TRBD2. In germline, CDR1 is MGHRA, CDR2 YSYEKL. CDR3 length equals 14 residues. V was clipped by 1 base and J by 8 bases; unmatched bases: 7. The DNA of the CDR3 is TGCGCCAGCAGCCAAGTATCGGGACTAGGCAAGCAGTACTTC. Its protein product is CASSQVSGLGKQYF.

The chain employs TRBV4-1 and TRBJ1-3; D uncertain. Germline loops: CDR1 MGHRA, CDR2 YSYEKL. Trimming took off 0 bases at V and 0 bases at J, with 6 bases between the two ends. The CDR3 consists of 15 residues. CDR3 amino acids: CASSQDEISGNTIYF. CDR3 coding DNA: TGCGCCAGCAGCCAAGATGAAATCTCTGGAAACACCATATATTTT.

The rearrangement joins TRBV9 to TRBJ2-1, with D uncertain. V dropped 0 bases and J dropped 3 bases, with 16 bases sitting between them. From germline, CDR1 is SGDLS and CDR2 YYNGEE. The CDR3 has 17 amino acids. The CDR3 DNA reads TGTGCCAGCAGCGTAGGAGTAATGGCAGGAAACTACAATGAGCAGTTCTTC. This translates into CASSVGVMAGNYNEQFF.

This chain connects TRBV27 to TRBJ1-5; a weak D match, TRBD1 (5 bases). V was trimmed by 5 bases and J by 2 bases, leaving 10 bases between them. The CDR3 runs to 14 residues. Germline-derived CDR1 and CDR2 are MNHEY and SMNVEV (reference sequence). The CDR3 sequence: CASSVKGGNQPQHF. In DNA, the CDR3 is TGTGCCAGCAGTGTAAAAGGGGGCAATCAGCCCCAGCATTTT.

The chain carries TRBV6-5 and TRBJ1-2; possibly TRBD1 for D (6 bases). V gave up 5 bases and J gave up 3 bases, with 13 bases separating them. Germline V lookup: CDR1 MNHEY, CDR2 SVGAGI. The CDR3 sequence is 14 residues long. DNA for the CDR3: TGTGCCAGCAGTCAGGACAGAGGATACTATGGCTACACCTTC. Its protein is CASSQDRGYYGYTF.

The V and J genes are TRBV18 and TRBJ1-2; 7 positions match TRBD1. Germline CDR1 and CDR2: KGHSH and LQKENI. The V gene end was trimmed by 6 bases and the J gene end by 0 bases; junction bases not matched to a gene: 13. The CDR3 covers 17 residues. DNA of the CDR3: TGTGCCAGCTCCCCAATACAGGGGAGTCCGACTAACTATGGCTACACCTTC. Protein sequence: CASSPIQGSPTNYGYTF.